This T cell receptor beta chain was retrieved from a study of shared clonotypes between healthy human individuals. Study background: Three men and a couple of women, aged 18 to 49, were donors.

The CDR3 is 13 amino acids. Germline lookup yields CDR1 SNHLY and CDR2 FYNNEI. Deletions cut 7 bases from V and 4 bases from J, with 10 bases between. Here immunoSEQ multiplex PCR was the method, and the copy in TCRdb shows in-frame clones only, minus some. This sample yields over 750,000 clones, of which approximately 97% are seen a single time; about 0.25% belongs to the top ten. Findings and caveats of the study: The study generally estimated greater richness for naive than memory subsets.

Naive CD8 cells lacked CD45RO, underwent positive selection for CCR7 and left out terminally differentiated effector memory CD45RA+ cells. As regards this clone: The antigen remains undetermined.

This TCR came from a man aged 25-45 years in good health. The chain carries TRBV2 and TRBJ2-2; D gene unclear. Sequenced sample: naive CD8+ T cells sorted from blood. The CDR3: CASKERPTGELFF. The CDR3 DNA reads as TGTGCCAGCAAGGAGCGTCCCACCGGGGAGCTGTTTTTT.